This TCR beta chain was identified in a study of regulatory T cells in long-lasting Graves disease. The CDR3 loop spans 15 amino acids. Trimming shortened V by 6 bases and J by 3 bases, and 15 bases separated the two germline ends. The germline gives CDR1 MNHNS, CDR2 SASEGT. This sample's time point: newly diagnosed GD, antithyroid drugs for less than 3 months. PBMC RNA served as the TCR library source. The diagnosis of Graves' disease used American Thyroid Association guidelines. This clonotype turned up a few times. What it recognizes is unknown. In building TCR beta libraries, iRepertoire HTBI primers were used together with Arm-PCR of CDR3 regions. TCRdb recomputed calls from the multiplex PCR reads with MiXCR, one row per CDR3 protein. Here the sample spans 500,000 or so distinct CDR3 sequences, roughly 15% being singletons. Overall study results and limits: Repertoires from persistent disease leaned toward TRBV28, TRBJ1-2 and TRBJ2-5.

The same data also went into a second study, on T cells in Graves' hyperthyroidism and ophthalmopathy. Turning to that study: Stability of Graves' hyperthyroidism was defined as absent ophthalmopathy progression within 18 months. Stable hyperthyroidism was separated from ophthalmopathy by a model based on 13 V-J features.

V gene TRBV6-1 combines with J gene TRBJ2-1, with a weak D call TRBD2 (7 bases). The clonotype comes from a man aged 35-49 years with Graves disease. The material was peripheral blood mononuclear cells (PBMCs), obtained at new diagnosis, from a patient treated with antithyroid drugs. The CDR3 DNA reads TGTGCCAGCAGGGAGGGGGGGGGGCTCTACAATGAGCAGTTCTTC. Its protein product is CASREGGGLYNEQFF.